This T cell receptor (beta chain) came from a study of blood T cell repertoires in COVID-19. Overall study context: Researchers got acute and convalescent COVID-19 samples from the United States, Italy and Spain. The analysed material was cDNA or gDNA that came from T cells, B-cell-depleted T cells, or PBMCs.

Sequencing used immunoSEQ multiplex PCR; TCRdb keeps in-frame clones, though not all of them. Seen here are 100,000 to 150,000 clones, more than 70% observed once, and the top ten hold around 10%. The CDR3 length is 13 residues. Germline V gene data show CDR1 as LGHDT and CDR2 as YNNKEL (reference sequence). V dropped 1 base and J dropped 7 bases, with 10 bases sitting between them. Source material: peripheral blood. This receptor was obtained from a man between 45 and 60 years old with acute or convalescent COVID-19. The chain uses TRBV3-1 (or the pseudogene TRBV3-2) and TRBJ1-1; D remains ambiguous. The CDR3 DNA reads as TGTGCCAGCAGCCAAGGGGTCCGGGATGAAGCTTTCTTT. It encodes CASSQGVRDEAFF.